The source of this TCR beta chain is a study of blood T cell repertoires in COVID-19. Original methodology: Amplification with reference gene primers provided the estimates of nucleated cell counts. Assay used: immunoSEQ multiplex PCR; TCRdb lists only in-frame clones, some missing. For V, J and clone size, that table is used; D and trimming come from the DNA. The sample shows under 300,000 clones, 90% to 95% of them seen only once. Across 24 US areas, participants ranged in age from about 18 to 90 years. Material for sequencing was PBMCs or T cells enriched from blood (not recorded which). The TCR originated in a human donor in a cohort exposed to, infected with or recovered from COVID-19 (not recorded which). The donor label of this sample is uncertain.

The CDR3 DNA reads TGTGCCAGCCAAGACAGGGTAAATCAGCCCCAGCATTTT. This sequence encodes CASQDRVNQPQHF. The chain carries TRBV2 and TRBJ1-5; 7 nucleotides match TRBD1. Trimming at V came to 8 bases and at J to 4 bases, leaving 5 bases not matched to a gene. The CDR3 contains 13 residues. Germline loops: CDR1 SNHLY, CDR2 FYNNEI. Combining the CDR3 with reference TRBV2 and TRBJ1-5 gives the whole variable domain EPEVTQTPSHQVTQMGQEVILRCVPISNHLYFYWYRQILGQKVEFLVSFYNNEISEKSEIFDDQFSVERPDGSNFTLKIRSTKLEDSAMYFCASQDRVNQPQHFGDGTRLSIL.